These 12 T cell receptor beta chains were sequenced from one sample in a study of vaccination and CD4 T cells after COVID-19. No antigen has been assigned to these receptors. Scientists ran DNA taken from cultured CD4+ T cells through the Oncomine TCR Beta short-read assay for sequencing. MiXCR, run by TCRdb on the PCR reads, gives a single entry per CDR3 protein. The sample yields about 22,000 distinct CDR3 sequences, almost 50% seen once. Treatment here: approximately 11-day PBMC culture with coronavirus spike peptide pools or control peptides (ViraFEST assay). The sequenced sample consisted of CD4+ T cells from blood, cultured in vitro. Source of these receptors: a human donor who had recovered from COVID-19.

This chain joins TRBV2 and TRBJ1-1; possible D gene TRBD1, 5 bases. Germline V gene lookup returns CDR1 SNHLY and CDR2 FYNNEI. Trimming stripped 7 bases from V and 5 bases from J, with 14 bases between. CDR3 size: 13 residues. Here the CDR3 DNA reads TGTGCCAGCATTCCCCAGGGCCTAACTGAAGCTTTCTTT. Protein sequence: CASIPQGLTEAFF.

This clonotype turned up a few times. This chain uses TRBV6-5 with TRBJ1-5; D not certain. The V end was cut by 2 bases, the J end by 2 bases, with 4 bases between. This CDR3 has 13 residues. CDR1 is MNHEY, CDR2 SVGAGI, per germline. The CDR3 coding sequence is TGTGCCAGCAGTTACCGGGGCAATCAGCCCCAGCATTTT. This gives the protein CASSYRGNQPQHF.

This CDR3 is CSGVGGGSEQYF. The DNA of the CDR3 is TGCAGCGGGGTCGGCGGGGGAAGCGAGCAGTACTTC. The chain links TRBV20-1 to TRBJ2-7, with 7 positions matching TRBD2. The CDR3 has 12 amino acids. Germline assignment: CDR1 DFQATT and CDR2 SNEGSKA (reference sequence).

The chain uses TRBV5-1 and TRBJ2-5; D perhaps matches TRBD2 (6 bases). V gave up 0 bases and J gave up 1 base, with 7 bases separating them. The length of the CDR3 is 14 residues. Germline V CDR1 and CDR2: SGHRS, YFSETQ. This chain's CDR3 is CASSLGDFQETQYF. The CDR3 DNA reads TGCGCCAGCAGCTTGGGGGACTTCCAAGAGACCCAGTACTTC.

V usage is TRBV24-1 and J usage is TRBJ2-5; 9 nucleotides align to TRBD1. Per the germline V gene, CDR1 is KGHDR and CDR2 is SFDVKD. The CDR3 consists of 15 residues. Trimming cost V 4 bases and J 4 bases; bases outside gene matches: 6. Here the CDR3 reads CATSDPGQGRETQYF. CDR3 sequence (DNA): TGTGCCACCAGTGACCCAGGACAGGGGAGAGAGACCCAGTACTTC.

The chain recombines TRBV28 with TRBJ1-2; 10 bases fit TRBD1. The CDR3 contains 15 residues. Losses at the gene ends were 5 bases for V and 7 bases for J; bases not matched to a gene: 10. Per germline, CDR1 MDHEN and CDR2 SYDVKM. The CDR3 loop reads CASSGPGTGDGGYTF. The CDR3 DNA follows: TGTGCCAGCAGTGGGCCCGGGACAGGGGATGGTGGCTACACCTTC.

The J gene is TRBJ2-2, the V gene TRBV11-2, with 12 bases aligning to TRBD1. Unmatched junction bases numbered 10, after V lost 4 bases and J lost 7 bases. Per the germline V gene, CDR1 is SGHAT and CDR2 is FQNNGV. CDR3 length: 17 residues. The CDR3 region is CASSSPGQGAKNGELFF. The CDR3 coding sequence is TGTGCCAGCAGCTCCCCGGGACAGGGGGCAAAAAACGGGGAGCTGTTTTTT.

This clonotype was recorded a few times. The chain joins TRBV30 to TRBJ1-2; 7 positions agree with TRBD1. This CDR3 region has 13 residues. V trimming: 1 base; J trimming: 2 bases; junction bases outside the gene matches: 1. Germline values: CDR1 GTSNPN, CDR2 SVGIG (reference sequence). CDR3 loop: CAWSEQGNYGYTF. CDR3 coding DNA: TGTGCCTGGAGTGAACAGGGGAACTATGGCTACACCTTC. The entire variable domain, with the rest obtained from reference TRBV30 and TRBJ1-2, is as follows: SQTIHQWPATLVQPVGSPLSLECTVEGTSNPNLYWYRQAAGRGLQLLFYSVGIGQISSEVPQNLSASRPQDRQFILSSKKLLLSDSGFYLCAWSEQGNYGYTFGSGTRLTVV.

The chain uses TRBV20-1 and TRBJ1-5; 7 bases match TRBD1. Germline V gene lookup returns CDR1 DFQATT and CDR2 SNEGSKA (reference sequence). This CDR3 comprises 15 residues. J lost 4 bases, V lost 3 bases, and 9 bases had no gene match. The DNA of the CDR3 is TGCAGTGCTAGCGACAGGGTCTTGCCTAATCAGCCCCAGCATTTT. It specifies CSASDRVLPNQPQHF.

By sample fraction, this clonotype is medium-sized (0.01 to 0.1%). V is TRBV12-3 or TRBV12-4 and J is TRBJ2-2; 7 positions match TRBD2. J was trimmed by 4 bases and V by 7 bases; bases with no gene match: 9. The CDR3 length is 15 residues. The CDR3 DNA follows: TGTGCCAGCACCCGGGGGGACGGGCGCACCGGGGAGCTGTTTTTT. This sequence encodes CASTRGDGRTGELFF.

The chain combines TRBV6-5 with TRBJ2-5; D perhaps matches TRBD1 (6 bases). The germline V gene encodes CDR1 MNHEY and CDR2 SVGAGI. This CDR3 has 16 amino acids. V was trimmed by 3 bases and J by 0 bases, leaving 14 bases between them. The CDR3 region is CASSYTLRQDQETQYF. CDR3 coding DNA: TGTGCCAGCAGTTATACCCTGCGACAGGACCAAGAGACCCAGTACTTC.

This clonotype appeared a single time. A read error may produce the germline difference seen at one junction end. The DNA of the CDR3 is TGTGCCAGCAGTTTAACGCGGGACCGGGTGTTC. Its translation is CASSLTRDRVF. This chain joins TRBV28 and TRBJ2-7; a weak D match, TRBD2 (6 bases). Germline V lookup: CDR1 MDHEN, CDR2 SYDVKM. The CDR3 has 11 residues.